A selection of T cell receptor beta chains follows, all from one sample in a study of control samples from healthy donors and cancer patients. The data were produced by immunoSEQ multiplex PCR, yet TCRdb's version contains in-frame clones alone and is incomplete. Counted here are some 100,000 clones, roughly nine tenths occurring once; the ten biggest clones make up under 20%. The specimen sequenced was blood. The receptor set was obtained from a woman in her 50s in good health. CDR3s include the opening cysteine and the closing phenylalanine or tryptophan. The D gene is left open where the match is weak. Clone size is stated in some rows and not others, as once, few, many or a class when expanded.

v_gene	d_gene	len	abundance	j_gene	CDR3nt	CDR3aa
TRBV6-5	-	12	-	TRBJ2-1	TGTGCCAGCAGTTCCGGGTGGACTGAGCAGTTCTTC	CASSSGWTEQFF
TRBV5-6	-	13	-	TRBJ2-6	TGTGCCAGCAGCTGGGGCGGGGCCAACGTCCTGACTTTC	CASSWGGANVLTF
TRBV12-3/TRBV12-4	-	12	-	TRBJ2-5	TGTGCCAGCAGTTTACGACTAGGCATCCAGTACTTC	CASSLRLGIQYF
TRBV11-2	TRBD1	13	-	TRBJ1-2	TGTGCCAGCAGCCCCCAGGGGGCTTATGGCTACACCTTC	CASSPQGAYGYTF
TRBV10-2	-	11	-	TRBJ2-7	TGCGCCAGCAGTGAGGGGTCCGAGCAGTACTTC	CASSEGSEQYF
TRBV7-9	-	15	-	TRBJ1-6	TGTGCCAGCAGACCGACCGGGACCCATAATTCACCCCTCCACTTT	CASRPTGTHNSPLHF
TRBV5-1	TRBD1	15	-	TRBJ1-1	TGCGCCAGCAGCTCCCGGACAGGGGAGAACACTGAAGCTTTCTTT	CASSSRTGENTEAFF
TRBV4-3	-	17	few	TRBJ1-5	TGCGCCAGCAGTCAGGGTCCAGTTCAGAATAGCAATCAGCCCCAGCATTTT	CASSQGPVQNSNQPQHF
TRBV10-3	-	15	-	TRBJ2-4	TGTGCCATCAGTGCCCCGTGGAGGGCCAAAAACATTCAGTACTTC	CAISAPWRAKNIQYF
TRBV5-6	-	18	-	TRBJ1-6	TGTGCCAGCAGCTGGGGTTTTCCGGGGAGTGAAGGTAATTCACCCCTCCACTTT	CASSWGFPGSEGNSPLHF
TRBV19	-	12	few	TRBJ1-2	TGTGCCAGTAGTTGGGGAAACTATGGCTACACCTTC	CASSWGNYGYTF
TRBV7-8	-	11	-	TRBJ2-1	TGTGCCAGCAGCCTCTCCAATGAGCAGTTCTTC	CASSLSNEQFF
TRBV11-2	-	14	-	TRBJ2-5	TGTGCCAGCAGCTTAGTCGGAGGGCGAGAGACCCAGTACTTC	CASSLVGGRETQYF
TRBV29-1	-	13	-	TRBJ1-3	TGCAGCGTTCGTGCTGAGACTGGAAACACCATATATTTT	CSVRAETGNTIYF
TRBV19	TRBD2	17	-	TRBJ2-5	TGTGCCAGTAGTACCAGACTAGCGGGTCTTGTTCAAGAGACCCAGTACTTC	CASSTRLAGLVQETQYF
TRBV10-1	-	13	-	TRBJ1-1	TGCGCCAGCAGTGGGGAGATTGGGACTGAAGCTTTCTTT	CASSGEIGTEAFF
TRBV3-1/TRBV3-2	-	12	-	TRBJ1-2	TGTGCCAGCAGCCAAGCTGCCTATGGCTACACCTTC	CASSQAAYGYTF
TRBV5-8	-	15	-	TRBJ2-3	TGTGCCAGCAGCTTGGCCACTCGCCGCACAGATACGCAGTATTTT	CASSLATRRTDTQYF
TRBV4-3	-	16	-	TRBJ2-1	TGCGCCAGCAGCCAATCCCCGGGTCCTGGGGGCAATGAGCAGTTCTTC	CASSQSPGPGGNEQFF
TRBV7-8	TRBD1	18	-	TRBJ1-6	TGTGCCAGCAGCTTACTAAACCCGAAGACAGGGACTAATTCACCCCTCCACTTT	CASSLLNPKTGTNSPLHF
TRBV13	-	15	-	TRBJ1-2	TGTGCCAGCAGCCCCTCGGGAACTGGGAACTATGGCTACACCTTC	CASSPSGTGNYGYTF
TRBV11-2	-	15	-	TRBJ1-5	TGTGCCAGCAGCTTAGGGGGGTTGGACAATCAGCCCCAGCATTTT	CASSLGGLDNQPQHF
TRBV20-1	-	13	-	TRBJ2-6	TGCAGTGCTAGTTCAGGGGCGGGAAATGGCCTGACTTTC	CSASSGAGNGLTF
TRBV5-5	TRBD2	17	-	TRBJ2-1	TGTGCCAGCGTGCCTCACCTTCCCATGGGGGGGGGCAATGAGCAGTTCTTC	CASVPHLPMGGGNEQFF
TRBV12-3/TRBV12-4	TRBD1	13	few	TRBJ1-2	TGTGCCAGCAGTCCGGGACAGGCCTATGGCTACACCTTC	CASSPGQAYGYTF
TRBV30	-	13	-	TRBJ2-6	TGTGCCGCAGGGGAGACTGGGGCCAACGTCCTGACTTTC	CAAGETGANVLTF
TRBV6-2/TRBV6-3	-	18	-	TRBJ2-1	TGTGCCAGCAGTTACCCCCGGTCCGGGTCCCCAATATACAATGAGCAGTTCTTC	CASSYPRSGSPIYNEQFF
TRBV19	TRBD2	18	-	TRBJ2-5	TGTGCCAGTAGTGTCCGCCCCGGACTAGCGGGAGGGCAAGAGACCCAGTACTTC	CASSVRPGLAGGQETQYF
TRBV2	-	15	few	TRBJ2-2	TGTGCCAGCACCCTTCTGCATGGGGGGACCGGGGAGCTGTTTTTT	CASTLLHGGTGELFF
TRBV24-1	TRBD2	14	-	TRBJ2-2	TGTGCCACCGCTCCGGGAGGGACTGGCGGGGAGCTGTTTTTT	CATAPGGTGGELFF
TRBV7-2	-	15	-	TRBJ1-2	TGTGCCAGCAGCAAAGGCAGCGTTTTTTGGGGAGGCTACACCTTC	CASSKGSVFWGGYTF
TRBV7-9	TRBD2	14	-	TRBJ2-1	TGTGCCAGCAGCTACGGACGGGCCGGGGGGGCGACGTTCTTC	CASSYGRAGGATFF
TRBV5-4	TRBD2	16	-	TRBJ2-2	TGTGCCAGCAGCTTGGCTCCGAGGGGAGGGGCCGGGGAGCTGTTTTTT	CASSLAPRGGAGELFF
TRBV30	-	15	-	TRBJ2-7	TGTGCCTGGAGTAAGGGGGGGGCATGGGGCTACGAGCAGTACTTC	CAWSKGGAWGYEQYF
TRBV25-1	-	15	-	TRBJ2-3	TGTGCCAGCAGTGAATTTACCAGTAGCACAGATACGCAGTATTTT	CASSEFTSSTDTQYF
TRBV30	-	17	-	TRBJ1-3	TGTGCCTGGAGTGTAGAGAGGCTCAGGGGACTTGGAAACACCATATATTTT	CAWSVERLRGLGNTIYF
TRBV11-3	TRBD2	14	-	TRBJ2-5	TGTGCCAGCAGCGTCACCGGGGGGGCGCAGACCCAGTACTTC	CASSVTGGAQTQYF
TRBV11-1	-	16	-	TRBJ1-3	TGTGCCAGCAGCAGTTCAGGACAGAGCTCTGGAAACACCATATATTTT	CASSSSGQSSGNTIYF
TRBV18	-	15	-	TRBJ2-3	TGTGCCAGCTCACCTTATGTACAGGCCGGGACGAATGAGTATTTT	CASSPYVQAGTNEYF
TRBV7-9	-	19	-	TRBJ2-3	TGTGCCAGCAGCTCGATGTCCGGGACAACTACGCAGGGCACAGATACGCAGTATTTT	CASSSMSGTTTQGTDTQYF
TRBV7-2	-	15	-	TRBJ2-6	TGTGCCAGCAGCCCCGACGGCTCTGGGGCCAACGTCCTGACTTTC	CASSPDGSGANVLTF
TRBV19	-	14	few	TRBJ2-3	TGTGCCAGTAGTCTAGAGGGGTATGCAGATACGCAGTATTTT	CASSLEGYADTQYF
TRBV18	TRBD1	15	few	TRBJ1-5	TGTGCCAGCTCAGAACAGGGGACGGGCAATCAGCCCCAGCATTTT	CASSEQGTGNQPQHF
TRBV5-1	TRBD2	14	-	TRBJ2-2	TGCGCCAGCAGCTTGCTGGGGGGGAGCGGGGAGCTGTTTTTT	CASSLLGGSGELFF
TRBV18	-	13	-	TRBJ2-7	TGTGCCAGCTCACCAAGGGCAACATACGAGCAGTACTTC	CASSPRATYEQYF
TRBV11-2	TRBD2	13	few	TRBJ2-1	TGTGCCACGTCACGGGTAGCGGGAGGTGAGCAGTTCTTC	CATSRVAGGEQFF
TRBV19	-	14	-	TRBJ2-2	TGTGCCAGTAGTACTTCTGGGAACACCGGGGAGCTGTTTTTT	CASSTSGNTGELFF
TRBV9	-	13	-	TRBJ2-2	TGTGCCAGCAGCGCCGGCAGTCCCGGGGAGCTGTTTTTT	CASSAGSPGELFF
TRBV7-3	-	14	-	TRBJ2-2	TGTGCCAGCAGCTTAATGTCAGTCGGCGGGGAGCTGTTTTTT	CASSLMSVGGELFF
TRBV7-7	-	18	-	TRBJ2-6	TGTGCCAGCAGCCAATCGACAGTAAGCATCTCTGGGGCCAACGTCCTGACTTTC	CASSQSTVSISGANVLTF
TRBV7-6	-	14	-	TRBJ2-3	TGTGCCAGCAGCCCGGGACCGACCACAGATACGCAGTATTTT	CASSPGPTTDTQYF
TRBV27	-	15	once	TRBJ2-3	TGTGCCAGCAGTAGCTTGGGGGGGCCGGCAGATACGCAGTATTTT	CASSSLGGPADTQYF
TRBV9	TRBD2	16	-	TRBJ2-1	TGTGCCAGCAGCGTACCGGGGGGAAGCTCCTACAATGAGCAGTTCTTC	CASSVPGGSSYNEQFF
TRBV7-8	-	14	-	TRBJ1-2	TGTGCCAGCAGTATAGGAGCGTCTAACTATGGCTACACCTTC	CASSIGASNYGYTF
TRBV27	-	17	-	TRBJ1-6	TGTGCCAGCAGTCCCGTTATAGCCTCCGGTTGGGATTCACCCCTCCACTTT	CASSPVIASGWDSPLHF
TRBV7-9	-	14	-	TRBJ2-1	TGTGCCAGCAGCTGGTTGGGCGTGCACGATGAGCAGTTCTTC	CASSWLGVHDEQFF
TRBV24-1	TRBD2	18	-	TRBJ2-3	TGTGCCACCAGTGATTCCCGCCGAGGAGCGGGGAGCACAGATACGCAGTATTTT	CATSDSRRGAGSTDTQYF
TRBV9	-	15	-	TRBJ2-7	TGTGCCAGCAGCGTAGATCCCGGCGGGCCCTACGAGCAGTACTTC	CASSVDPGGPYEQYF
TRBV6-5	TRBD2	11	-	TRBJ2-1	TGTGCCAGCAAGTTCTGGGACTATATGTTCTTC	CASKFWDYMFF